The rows below give T cell receptor beta chains drawn from one sample of a study of blood T cell repertoires in COVID-19. The protocol was immunoSEQ multiplex PCR, while the TCRdb copy is restricted to in-frame clones and leaves out a portion. The sample holds approximately 270,000 clones, 75% to 95% seen once. The sequencing sample was made of PBMCs or T cells enriched from blood (not recorded which). The receptors originated from a man in his forties who had been exposed to COVID-19. Both conserved end residues are trimmed from each CDR3. Fields, in order: V gene, CDR3 protein.

TRBV7-2 | ASSPASGTFSEAF
TRBV7-9 | ASSARGATNYEQY
TRBV7-9 | ASSFREPLYNEQF
TRBV28 | ASSRRAGVADTQY
TRBV2 | ASRYRVSSYEQY
TRBV5-1 | ASSLGRVGFYTEAF
TRBV29-1 | SVGKGAGSGNTIY
TRBV25-1 | ASSTTGSNTEAF
TRBV19 | ASSYAENYEQY
TRBV6-4 | ASTPSRDDGYT
TRBV6-6 | ASSFGTGWDEKLF
TRBV24-1 | ATRGGMDGYT
TRBV6-5 | ASTLSSYNEQF
TRBV7-3 | ASSLVPMLAGGETQY
TRBV21-1 | ASSTLAGEEPTDLYYEQY
TRBV27 | ASTSGGTEAF
TRBV19 | ASSIGTGSSYEQY
TRBV21-1 | ASYNRDRKNSSTDTQY
TRBV28 | ASISVLGEYEQY
TRBV11-3 | ASSLVREATGELF
TRBV4-2 | ASSQDRALNEKLF
TRBV6-5 | STGDGNTIY
TRBV7-8 | ASSFWSQGNTGELF
TRBV19 | ASSIIGPASTDTQY
TRBV6-5 | ASSQGGGPYEQY
TRBV5-4 | ASSEGQKRGSPLH
TRBV5-8 | ASSWDRGPNYGYT
TRBV27 | ASSLGTGAAGYT
TRBV19 | ASSPTGVGYGYT
TRBV6-5 | ASEKGGGYT
TRBV2 | ATRGIYGYT
TRBV5-1 | ASSRRGQANQETQY
TRBV19 | ASSTVSGNTIY
TRBV2 | ASSPLSGARYEQY
TRBV5-6 | ASSEGPGEKAQH
TRBV19 | ASNVGIRNTEAF
TRBV30 | ASGDYQETQY
TRBV5-4 | ASSLAGQGLGGYT
TRBV2 | ASRGGSANTGELF
TRBV7-2 | ASSLDSNYGYT
TRBV10-3 | AIQGLNTEAF
TRBV9 | ASGSGRATERF
TRBV11-3 | ASSLGVIAEAF
TRBV6-4 | ASSVDRGPYNEQF
TRBV5-4 | ASSLAIAGETQY
TRBV6-1 | ASSGTSGRSYNEQF
TRBV11-3 | ASRMTSRRGETQY
TRBV7-6 | ASRPKGGQGLYEQY
TRBV19 | ASSRSPYEQY
TRBV29-1 | SVEGGGGYEQY
TRBV5-6 | ASSSSSYEQY
TRBV7-9 | ASSLVRRESTGELF
TRBV12-3/TRBV12-4 | ASSPTGEQF
TRBV5-4 | ASSPIAGDGQTQY